This TCR beta chain was identified in a study of STAT3 mutations in large granular lymphocyte leukemia. The study, taken as a whole, reports: In about 30% of the 18 patients, new TCR clonotypes emerged after therapy. A small but highly pathogenic clone may have been missed. In T-cell large granular lymphocyte leukemia, about half of patients showed multiple immunodominant subclonotypes.

The data were produced by immunoSEQ multiplex PCR, yet TCRdb's version contains in-frame clones alone and is incomplete. The table lists approximately 5,400 clones, roughly 50% of them singletons. In the case of this clone: Its antigen is not identified.

CDR3 size: 13 residues. Germline CDR1 reads SQVTM; CDR2 reads ANQGSEA. V lost 2 bases to trimming and J lost 5 bases; unmatched junction nucleotides: 2. The rearrangement uses TRBV29-1 and TRBJ2-5; 10 bases agree with TRBD2. This receptor was identified in a woman aged 70-85 years with T-cell large granular lymphocyte leukemia. Some clones in this sample may be carry-over from other donors' samples. The specimen was peripheral blood mononuclear cells. The CDR3 DNA reads as TGCAGCGTTGAACTAGCGGGAGTGGAGACCCAGTACTTC. Its protein is CSVELAGVETQYF.